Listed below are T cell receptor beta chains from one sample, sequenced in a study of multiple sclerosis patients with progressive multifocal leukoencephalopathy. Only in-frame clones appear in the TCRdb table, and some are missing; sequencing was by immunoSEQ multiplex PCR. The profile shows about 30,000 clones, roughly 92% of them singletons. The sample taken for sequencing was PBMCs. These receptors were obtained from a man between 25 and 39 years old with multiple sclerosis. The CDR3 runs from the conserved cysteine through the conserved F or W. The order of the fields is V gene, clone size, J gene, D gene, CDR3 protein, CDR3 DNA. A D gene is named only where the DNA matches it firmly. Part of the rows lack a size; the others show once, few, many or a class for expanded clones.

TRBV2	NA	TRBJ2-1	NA	CASSFRTYNEQFF	TGTGCCAGCAGTTTTAGGACTTACAATGAGCAGTTCTTC
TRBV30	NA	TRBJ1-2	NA	CAWSVLGVSYTF	TGTGCCTGGAGTGTACTAGGTGTGAGCTACACCTTC
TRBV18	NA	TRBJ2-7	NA	CASSPSSYEQYF	TGTGCCAGCTCACCTAGCTCCTACGAGCAGTACTTC
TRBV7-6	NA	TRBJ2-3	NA	CASSPSEDTQYF	TGTGCCAGCAGCCCCTCCGAGGATACGCAGTATTTT
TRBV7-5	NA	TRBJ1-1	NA	CARSSGQGAHMNTEAFF	TGTGCCAGAAGCTCAGGACAGGGGGCTCACATGAACACTGAAGCTTTCTTT
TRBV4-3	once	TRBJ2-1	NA	CASSQVLDAYNEQFF	TGCGCCAGCAGCCAAGTACTAGACGCCTACAATGAGCAGTTCTTC
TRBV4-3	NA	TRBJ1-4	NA	CASSQAGTPLDEKLFF	TGCGCCAGCAGCCAAGCCGGGACGCCCCTTGACGAAAAACTGTTTTTT
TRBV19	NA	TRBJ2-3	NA	CASSIRGASGGNTQYF	TGTGCCAGTAGTATAAGGGGGGCTAGCGGAGGGAATACGCAGTATTTT
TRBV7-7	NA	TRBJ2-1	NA	CASSLQDGYNEQFF	TGTGCCAGCAGCTTACAGGACGGATACAATGAGCAGTTCTTC
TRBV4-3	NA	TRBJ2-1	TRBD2	CASSQGTSGSSYNEQFF	TGCGCCAGCAGCCAAGGGACTAGCGGGAGCTCCTACAATGAGCAGTTCTTC
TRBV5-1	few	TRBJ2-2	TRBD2	CASSLAGPNTGELFF	TGCGCCAGCAGCTTAGCGGGGCCGAACACCGGGGAGCTGTTTTTT
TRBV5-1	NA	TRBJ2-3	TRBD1	CASSLQGPTDTQYF	TGCGCCAGCAGCTTACAGGGGCCCACAGATACGCAGTATTTT
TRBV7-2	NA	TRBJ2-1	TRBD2	CASSSALAGVGNEQFF	TGTGCCAGCAGCTCGGCACTAGCGGGAGTGGGGAATGAGCAGTTCTTC
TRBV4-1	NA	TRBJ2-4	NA	CASSPSPTAKNIQYF	TGCGCCAGCAGCCCTTCCCCCACAGCCAAAAACATTCAGTACTTC
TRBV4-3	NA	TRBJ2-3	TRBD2	CASSPTPQRESTDTQYF	TGCGCCAGCAGCCCCACCCCCCAGCGGGAAAGCACAGATACGCAGTATTTT